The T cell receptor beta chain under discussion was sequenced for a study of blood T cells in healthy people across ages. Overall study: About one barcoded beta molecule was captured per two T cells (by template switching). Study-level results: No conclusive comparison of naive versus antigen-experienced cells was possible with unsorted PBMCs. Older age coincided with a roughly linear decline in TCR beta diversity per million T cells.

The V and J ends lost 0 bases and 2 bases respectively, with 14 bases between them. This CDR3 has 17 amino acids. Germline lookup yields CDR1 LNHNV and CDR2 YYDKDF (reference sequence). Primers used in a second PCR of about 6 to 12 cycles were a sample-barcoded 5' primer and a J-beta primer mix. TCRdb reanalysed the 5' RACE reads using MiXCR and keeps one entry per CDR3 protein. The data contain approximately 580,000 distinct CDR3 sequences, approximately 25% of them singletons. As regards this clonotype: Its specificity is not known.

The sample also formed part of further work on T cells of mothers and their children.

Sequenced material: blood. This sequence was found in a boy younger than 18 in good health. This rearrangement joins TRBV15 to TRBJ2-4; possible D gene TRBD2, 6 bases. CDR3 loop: CATSRDRTTPPKNIQYF. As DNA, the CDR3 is TGTGCCACCAGCAGAGACAGGACTACCCCTCCCAAAAACATTCAGTACTTC.